Listed below are T cell receptor beta chains from one sample, sequenced in a study of shared clonotypes between healthy human individuals. Profiled with immunoSEQ multiplex PCR; TCRdb holds only in-frame clones, not every one. Of about 460,000 clones listed, approximately 77% are singletons. Sequences were obtained from PBMCs. All receptors come from a woman aged 40 to 50 in good health. Some clones in this sample may be carry-over from other donors' samples. Each CDR3 is given with its conserved first and last residue. D genes are given only for firm matches. Only some rows state a clone size, as once, few, many or a class for expanded clones.

V gene	clone size	J gene	D gene	CDR3 protein	CDR3 DNA
TRBV11-1	.	TRBJ2-7	TRBD2	CASSWTSGRAYEQYF	TGTGCCAGCAGCTGGACTAGCGGGAGGGCCTACGAGCAGTACTTC
TRBV5-1	.	TRBJ2-2	TRBD1	CASSLRTGANTGELFF	TGCGCCAGCAGCCTTAGGACAGGCGCGAACACCGGGGAGCTGTTTTTT
TRBV27	.	TRBJ1-2	.	CASSLYRGDYGYTF	TGTGCCAGCAGTTTATACCGGGGAGACTATGGCTACACCTTC
TRBV30	few	TRBJ1-3	.	CAWSPGLLSSGNTIYF	TGTGCCTGGAGCCCCGGACTGTTGAGCTCTGGAAACACCATATATTTT
TRBV28	.	TRBJ2-7	TRBD2	CASSFSASGRDSYEQYF	TGTGCCAGCAGTTTTTCGGCTAGCGGGAGGGACTCCTACGAGCAGTACTTC
TRBV2	.	TRBJ2-5	TRBD1	CASSGPGRGIQETQYF	TGTGCCAGCAGTGGCCCAGGCAGGGGGATCCAAGAGACCCAGTACTTC
TRBV28	.	TRBJ2-1	TRBD2	CASSELGLADGDYNEQFF	TGTGCCAGCAGTGAATTGGGACTAGCGGATGGGGACTACAATGAGCAGTTCTTC
TRBV7-9	.	TRBJ2-2	.	CASSLWLGGSNTGELFF	TGTGCCAGCAGCTTATGGCTTGGGGGCTCGAACACCGGGGAGCTGTTTTTT
TRBV6-6	.	TRBJ2-7	.	CASSYPTSAGNYEQYF	TGTGCCAGCAGTTACCCCACCTCAGCGGGTAACTACGAGCAGTACTTC
TRBV4-1	.	TRBJ2-1	.	CASSQTGWNEQFF	TGCGCCAGCAGCCAAACGGGCTGGAATGAGCAGTTCTTC
TRBV29-1	.	TRBJ1-1	TRBD1	CSAGTGAFRDTEAFF	TGCAGCGCCGGGACAGGGGCTTTTCGGGACACTGAAGCTTTCTTT
TRBV28	few	TRBJ1-1	.	CASNDHQAEAFF	TGTGCCAGCAATGACCACCAGGCTGAAGCTTTCTTT
TRBV7-4	.	TRBJ1-5	.	CASSLIGAHAVSNQPQHF	TGTGCCAGCAGCTTAATTGGGGCCCACGCGGTAAGCAATCAGCCCCAGCATTTT
TRBV6-4	.	TRBJ2-2	TRBD1	CASGPGTGTGELFF	TGTGCCAGCGGTCCCGGGACAGGGACTGGGGAGCTGTTTTTT
TRBV9	few	TRBJ2-7	.	CASSPGSVPSEQYF	TGTGCCAGCAGCCCGGGCAGCGTACCATCCGAGCAGTACTTC
TRBV4-1	.	TRBJ2-7	TRBD2	CASSQVSGGSSYEQYF	TGCGCCAGCAGCCAAGTCTCGGGGGGGAGCTCCTACGAGCAGTACTTC
TRBV25-1	.	TRBJ2-1	TRBD1	CASSDPGQGPYNEQFF	TGTGCCAGCAGTGACCCGGGACAGGGGCCCTACAATGAGCAGTTCTTC
TRBV9	.	TRBJ2-2	TRBD2	CASSGSGGRLNTGELFF	TGTGCCAGCAGCGGCTCCGGCGGGAGGCTGAACACCGGGGAGCTGTTTTTT
TRBV7-8	once	TRBJ2-1	TRBD2	CASSLWREGSSGSYNEQFF	TGTGCCAGCAGCTTATGGAGGGAGGGTAGTAGTGGGTCCTACAATGAGCAGTTCTTC
TRBV19	few	TRBJ1-5	.	CASSIQGVMFSNQPQHF	TGTGCCAGTAGTATTCAGGGTGTCATGTTCAGCAATCAGCCCCAGCATTTT
TRBV14	.	TRBJ2-1	TRBD2	CASSRDSGRWIDEQFF	TGTGCCAGCAGCCGGGATAGCGGGAGGTGGATCGATGAGCAGTTCTTC
TRBV6-1	.	TRBJ2-3	.	CASSAWAQGYTDTQYF	TGTGCCAGCAGTGCGTGGGCGCAGGGGTACACAGATACGCAGTATTTT
TRBV6-5	.	TRBJ2-3	.	CASSLTGDTQYF	TGTGCCAGCAGCCTTACAGGAGATACGCAGTATTTT
TRBV28	.	TRBJ2-5	TRBD2	CASTAGGFQETQYF	TGTGCCAGCACAGCGGGAGGTTTCCAAGAGACCCAGTACTTC
TRBV7-8	once	TRBJ2-2	TRBD2	CASSGLAGRVGELFF	TGTGCCAGCAGCGGACTAGCGGGACGTGTCGGGGAGCTGTTTTTT
TRBV30	few	TRBJ1-1	.	CAWSLQTNTEAFF	TGTGCCTGGAGTCTCCAGACGAACACTGAAGCTTTCTTT
TRBV5-1	.	TRBJ2-7	.	CASSFSSGQTYEQYF	TGCGCCAGCAGCTTCTCCTCGGGGCAGACCTACGAGCAGTACTTC
TRBV11-2	few	TRBJ1-5	.	CASSFGGGQPQHF	TGTGCCAGCAGCTTCGGAGGGGGGCAGCCCCAGCATTTT
TRBV12-2	.	TRBJ1-3	.	CASRLIVSGNTIYF	TGTGCAAGTCGCTTAATCGTCTCTGGAAACACCATATATTTT
TRBV18	.	TRBJ2-1	TRBD2	CASSSTGGSYNEQFF	TGTGCCAGCTCATCAACGGGAGGGAGTTACAATGAGCAGTTCTTC
TRBV7-6	once	TRBJ1-5	.	CASSLGWAQPQHF	TGTGCCAGCAGCCTGGGGTGGGCTCAGCCCCAGCATTTT
TRBV6-1	few	TRBJ2-5	TRBD2	CASRSRTSEETQYF	TGTGCCAGCAGAAGTCGGACTAGCGAAGAGACCCAGTACTTC
TRBV5-1	.	TRBJ1-1	.	CASSLMVGNTEAFF	TGCGCCAGCAGCTTGATGGTAGGGAACACTGAAGCTTTCTTT
TRBV28	once	TRBJ2-4	TRBD1	CASSTGTVLDIQYF	TGTGCCAGCAGTACCGGGACAGTTTTAGACATTCAGTACTTC
TRBV6-5	.	TRBJ2-4	TRBD1	CASGPGQVKNIQYF	TGTGCCAGCGGTCCCGGACAGGTCAAAAACATTCAGTACTTC
TRBV4-1	.	TRBJ1-3	.	CASSPDRASGNTIYF	TGCGCCAGCAGCCCGGACAGAGCCTCTGGAAACACCATATATTTT
TRBV18	.	TRBJ2-3	TRBD1	CASSYRGVTDTQYF	TGTGCCAGCTCATACAGGGGCGTCACAGATACGCAGTATTTT
TRBV6-5	.	TRBJ2-6	.	CASRSPGANVLTF	TGTGCCAGCAGGAGTCCTGGGGCCAACGTCCTGACTTTC
TRBV5-1	.	TRBJ2-3	.	CASSPKPRGDTDTQYF	TGCGCCAGCAGCCCCAAACCGAGGGGGGACACAGATACGCAGTATTTT
TRBV10-2	.	TRBJ2-1	TRBD2	CASRSGRGYNEQFF	TGCGCCAGCAGGAGCGGGAGGGGGTACAATGAGCAGTTCTTC
TRBV30	.	TRBJ2-7	.	CACSRGSSYEQYF	TGTGCCTGCAGCAGGGGTAGCTCCTACGAGCAGTACTTC
TRBV9	.	TRBJ2-3	TRBD1	CASSVGEGPGGRTDTQYF	TGTGCCAGCAGCGTAGGAGAGGGGCCAGGGGGCCGGACAGATACGCAGTATTTT
TRBV19	once	TRBJ1-5	.	CASSPDWSGQPQHF	TGTGCCAGTAGTCCAGACTGGTCAGGGCAGCCCCAGCATTTT
TRBV2	.	TRBJ1-5	.	CASSGQARNQPQHF	TGTGCCAGCAGTGGACAGGCGCGCAATCAGCCCCAGCATTTT
TRBV25-1	many	TRBJ2-5	.	CASKDGYF	TGTGCCAGCAAAGACGGATACTTC
TRBV18	few	TRBJ2-1	.	CASSPLQGYNEQFF	TGTGCCAGCTCACCCCTACAGGGATACAATGAGCAGTTCTTC
TRBV7-6	.	TRBJ2-5	TRBD1	CASTRQGASETQYF	TGTGCCAGCACCCGACAGGGGGCGTCCGAGACCCAGTACTTC
TRBV28	.	TRBJ2-6	TRBD2	CATRGGGAGANVLTF	TGTGCCACCCGGGGGGGAGGAGCTGGGGCCAACGTCCTGACTTTC
TRBV2	.	TRBJ1-2	.	CASSESGAGHQFNYGYTF	TGTGCCAGCAGTGAATCTGGTGCGGGCCACCAATTTAACTATGGCTACACCTTC
TRBV28	.	TRBJ1-1	.	CASGSGGNTEAFF	TGTGCCAGCGGAAGCGGGGGGAACACTGAAGCTTTCTTT